Listed here are 9 T cell receptor beta chains from one sample, sequenced in a study of CD8+ T cells in alopecia areata. Described treatment: oral pan-JAK inhibitor, 5-10 mg twice daily. RNA was extracted and reverse transcribed into cDNA as the sequencing template. Clones were sequenced by immunoSEQ multiplex PCR, and TCRdb holds only the in-frame ones, with some missing. The table records more than 150,000 clones, about 60% of them present only once. Sequences were derived from CD8+ T cells sorted from blood, sampled at week 24, from a patient treated with tofacitinib. The receptor source for this set is a human donor with alopecia areata.

This clone has just one count. This sequence joins TRBV9 and TRBJ2-1; 7 bases match TRBD1. This CDR3 is 18 amino acids long. Germline lookup yields CDR1 SGDLS and CDR2 YYNGEE. V gave up 0 bases and J gave up 3 bases; unmatched junction bases: 12. CDR3 coding DNA: TGTGCCAGCAGCGTAGCCCGCGAGGGGGCCGGTTTCTACAATGAGCAGTTCTTC. Amino acid sequence: CASSVAREGAGFYNEQFF.

The CDR3 region has the DNA TGTGCCTGGAGTGAAGGTAGCGGGGGGACAGATACGCAGTATTTT. This encodes CAWSEGSGGTDTQYF. The chain carries TRBV30 and TRBJ2-3, with 10 positions matching TRBD2. The CDR3 covers 15 residues. The J segment lost 3 bases and the V segment lost 1 base, leaving 4 bases of the junction unmatched. Germline V lookup: CDR1 GTSNPN, CDR2 SVGIG (reference sequence).

V gene TRBV9 combines with J gene TRBJ2-7; D tentatively reads TRBD1 or TRBD2 (5 bases each). The CDR3 contains 15 residues. Per germline, CDR1 SGDLS and CDR2 YYNGEE. The V end was cut by 3 bases, the J end by 0 bases, with 13 bases between. CDR3: CASSATGTPSYEQYF. For the CDR3, the DNA is TGTGCCAGCAGCGCCACCGGGACCCCCTCCTACGAGCAGTACTTC.

This clone has only a few counts. The rearrangement uses TRBV29-1 and TRBJ2-5, with 8 nucleotides matching TRBD2. V lost 4 bases to trimming and J lost 4 bases; unmatched junction nucleotides: 8. Germline V gene sequence: CDR1 SQVTM, CDR2 ANQGSEA. This CDR3 has 14 amino acids. The chain's CDR3 is CSVVARGGRETQYF. As DNA, the CDR3 is TGCAGCGTTGTGGCACGGGGGGGCCGAGAGACCCAGTACTTC.

The chain combines TRBV29-1 with TRBJ1-2; D gene uncertain. CDR1 is SQVTM and CDR2 is ANQGSEA in the germline V gene. Trimming pared 0 bases from V and 3 bases from J, leaving 8 bases between. This CDR3 comprises 13 residues. The CDR3 region has the DNA TGCAGCGTTGAAGATGGAAAGGACTATGGCTACACCTTC. It translates to CSVEDGKDYGYTF.

The chain combines TRBV9 with TRBJ2-5; 7 bases line up with TRBD1. The germline V gene has CDR1 SGDLS and CDR2 YYNGEE. V was pared by 0 bases and J by 2 bases, with 4 bases of the junction left unmatched. The CDR3 runs to 15 residues. CDR3 loop: CASSVDRGKQETQYF. CDR3 nucleotides: TGTGCCAGCAGCGTAGACAGGGGAAAGCAAGAGACCCAGTACTTC.

V is TRBV15 and J is TRBJ2-7; a possible D gene is TRBD1 (5 bases). V was cut by 0 bases and J by 5 bases, with 17 bases left in between. The CDR3 runs to 16 residues. The V gene's germline CDR1 is LNHNV and CDR2 YYDKDF (reference sequence). The CDR3 reads CATSREEPPGRDEQYF. The CDR3 DNA sequence: TGTGCCACCAGCAGAGAGGAACCCCCGGGCAGGGACGAGCAGTACTTC.

The chain combines TRBV9 with TRBJ2-7, with D possibly TRBD1 on 6 matching bases. Germline CDR1 is SGDLS and CDR2 is YYNGEE. V was trimmed by 4 bases and J by 2 bases, leaving 13 bases between them. This CDR3 comprises 14 residues. The CDR3 region is CASSSSGTTYEQYF. The CDR3 nucleotides are TGTGCCAGCAGCTCCTCCGGGACAACCTACGAGCAGTACTTC. The full variable domain, its missing parts supplied by reference TRBV9 and TRBJ2-7, is DSGVTQTPKHLITATGQRVTLRCSPRSGDLSVYWYQQSLDQGLQFLIQYYNGEERAKGNILERFSAQQFPDLHSELNLSSLELGDSALYFCASSSSGTTYEQYFGPGTRLTVT.

The rearrangement links TRBV9 to TRBJ2-2; a weak D match, TRBD1 (5 bases). There are 15 residues in the CDR3. Trimming removed 3 bases from V and 5 bases from J, with 14 bases in between. Germline V gene lookup returns CDR1 SGDLS and CDR2 YYNGEE. The CDR3: CASSGEDQGTGELFF. As DNA, the CDR3 is TGTGCCAGCAGCGGAGAGGACCAGGGTACCGGGGAGCTGTTTTTT.